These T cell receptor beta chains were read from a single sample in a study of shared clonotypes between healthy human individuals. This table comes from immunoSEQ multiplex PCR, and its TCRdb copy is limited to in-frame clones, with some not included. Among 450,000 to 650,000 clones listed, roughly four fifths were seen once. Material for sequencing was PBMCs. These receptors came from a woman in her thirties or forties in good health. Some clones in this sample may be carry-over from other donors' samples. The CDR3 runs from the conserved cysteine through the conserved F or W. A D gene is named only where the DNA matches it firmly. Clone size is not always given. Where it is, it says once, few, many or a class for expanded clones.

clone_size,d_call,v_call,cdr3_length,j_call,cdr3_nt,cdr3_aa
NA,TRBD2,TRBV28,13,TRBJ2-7,TGTGCCAGCAGTTTAAGTAGCGGGAACGAGCAGTACTTC,CASSLSSGNEQYF
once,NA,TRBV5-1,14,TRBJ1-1,TGCGCCAGCAGCTTGGCCTTAGGGAACACTGAAGCTTTCTTT,CASSLALGNTEAFF
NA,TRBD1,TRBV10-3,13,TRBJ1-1,TGTGCCATCGGCCCACAGGGGAGGGGAGGAGCTTTCTTT,CAIGPQGRGGAFF
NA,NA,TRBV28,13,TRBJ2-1,TGTGCCAGCATTTATGTCCGGGGAGGTGAGCAGTTCTTC,CASIYVRGGEQFF
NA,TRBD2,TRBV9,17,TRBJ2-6,TGTGCCAGCAGCGTTTCTAGCGGGAGGGCTGGGGCCAACGTCCTGACTTTC,CASSVSSGRAGANVLTF
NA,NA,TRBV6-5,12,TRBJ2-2,TGTGCCAGCACTGCGAACACCGGGGAGCTGTTTTTT,CASTANTGELFF
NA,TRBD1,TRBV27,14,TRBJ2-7,TGTGCCAGCGGGGTAAGACAGGGTCCCTACGAGCAGTACTTC,CASGVRQGPYEQYF
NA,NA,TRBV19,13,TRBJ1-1,TGTGCCAGTAGTATCCCAATGGGTACTGAAGCTTTCTTT,CASSIPMGTEAFF
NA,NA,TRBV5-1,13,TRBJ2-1,TGCGCCAGCAGCCTACCCGACAACAATGAGCAGTTCTTC,CASSLPDNNEQFF
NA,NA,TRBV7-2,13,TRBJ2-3,TGTGCCAGCAGCCCTTCTCGGTCAGATACGCAGTATTTT,CASSPSRSDTQYF
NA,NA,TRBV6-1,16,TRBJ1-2,TGTGCCAGCAGTGTTTCCTCAGAGACAGTAAACTATGGCTACACCTTC,CASSVSSETVNYGYTF
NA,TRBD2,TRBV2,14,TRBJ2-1,TGTGCCAGTGGACTAGCGGGACTTAACAATGAGCAGTTCTTC,CASGLAGLNNEQFF
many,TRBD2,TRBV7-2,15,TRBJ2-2,TGTGCCAGCAGCTCACGGACTAGCGAGACCGGGGAGCTGTTTTTT,CASSSRTSETGELFF
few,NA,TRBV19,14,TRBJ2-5,TGTGCCAGTAGTGAGGCTAGCGCAAAAGAGACCCAGTACTTC,CASSEASAKETQYF
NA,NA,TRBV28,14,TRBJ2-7,TGTGCCAGCAGTACGCCGAGATGGGACTACGAGCAGTACTTC,CASSTPRWDYEQYF
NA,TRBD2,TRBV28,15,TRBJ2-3,TGTGCCAGCAGTGCCACTAGCGGGATCACAGATACGCAGTATTTT,CASSATSGITDTQYF
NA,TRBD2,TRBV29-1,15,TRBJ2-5,TGCAGCGTTGGTAGAGCGGGAGCACAACAAGAGACCCAGTACTTC,CSVGRAGAQQETQYF
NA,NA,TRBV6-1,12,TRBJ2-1,TGTGCCAGCAGTGAGGGGCCGAATGAGCAGTTCTTC,CASSEGPNEQFF
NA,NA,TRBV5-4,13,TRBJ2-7,TGTGCCAGCAGCCCCGACAGGAACTACGAGCAGTACTTC,CASSPDRNYEQYF
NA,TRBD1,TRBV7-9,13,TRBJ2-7,TGTGCCAGCAGCCGACAGGGTTTCTACGAGCAGTACTTC,CASSRQGFYEQYF
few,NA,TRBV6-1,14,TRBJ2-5,TGTGCCAGCAGTGAATATAGCTCATGGGAGACCCAGTACTTC,CASSEYSSWETQYF
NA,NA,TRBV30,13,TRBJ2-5,TGTGCCTGGAGTCGGGACTTCCAAGAGACCCAGTACTTC,CAWSRDFQETQYF
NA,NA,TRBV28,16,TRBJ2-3,TGTGCCAGCAGTTCTCCACGAGAGAGATACACAGATACGCAGTATTTT,CASSSPRERYTDTQYF
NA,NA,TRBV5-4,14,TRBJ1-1,TGTGCCAGCAGCTTGACAGGGTGGAACACTGAAGCTTTCTTT,CASSLTGWNTEAFF
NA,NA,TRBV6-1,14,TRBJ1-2,TGTGCCAGCAGTTGGACAGATAAGGACGGGGGCTACACCTTC,CASSWTDKDGGYTF
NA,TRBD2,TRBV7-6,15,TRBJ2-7,TGTGCCAGCAGCTTAGGGGGGGAGGGGACCTACGAGCAGTACTTC,CASSLGGEGTYEQYF
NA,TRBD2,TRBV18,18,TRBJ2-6,TGTGCCAGCTCACCCGGACTAGCGGGCTCCTCTGGGGCCAACGTCCTGACTTTC,CASSPGLAGSSGANVLTF
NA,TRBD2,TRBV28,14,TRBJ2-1,TGTGCCAGCAGCAGGACTAGCAGCAACAATGAGCAGTTCTTC,CASSRTSSNNEQFF
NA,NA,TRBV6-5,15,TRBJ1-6,TGTGCCAGCAGTGGTTCTCTGACCTATAATTCACCCCTCCACTTT,CASSGSLTYNSPLHF
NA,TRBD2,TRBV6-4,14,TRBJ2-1,TGTGCCAGCAGTGCGGAAGCGGGGGGCAATGAGCAGTTCTTC,CASSAEAGGNEQFF
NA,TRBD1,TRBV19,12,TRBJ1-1,TGTGCCTGTGGGGACAGAAACACTGAAGCTTTCTTT,CACGDRNTEAFF
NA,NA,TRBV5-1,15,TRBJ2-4,TGCGCCAGCAGCTTGGACGGGCTAGCTAAAAACATTCAGTACTTC,CASSLDGLAKNIQYF
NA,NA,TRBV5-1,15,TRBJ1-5,TGCGCCAGCAGCTTGGGACCACTTAGCAATCAGCCCCAGCATTTT,CASSLGPLSNQPQHF
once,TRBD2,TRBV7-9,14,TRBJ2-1,TGTGCCAGCAGCTTTGGGACTACCAGCGATGAGCAGTTCTTC,CASSFGTTSDEQFF
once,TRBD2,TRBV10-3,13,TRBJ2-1,TGTGCCATCTTGGCGGGAGGGCCTAATGAGCAGTTCTTC,CAILAGGPNEQFF
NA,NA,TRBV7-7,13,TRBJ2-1,TGTGCCAGCAGCGCGGGACACAACAATGAGCAGTTCTTC,CASSAGHNNEQFF
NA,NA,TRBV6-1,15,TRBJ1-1,TGTGCCAGCAGGGGGCGGGCAGTAGGGAACACTGAAGCTTTCTTT,CASRGRAVGNTEAFF
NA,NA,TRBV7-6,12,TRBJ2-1,TGTGCCAGCAGCTTAGTTTCTTCTGAGCAGTTCTTC,CASSLVSSEQFF
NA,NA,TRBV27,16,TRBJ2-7,TGTGCCAGCAGTTTATTAGGGCGCAGGCACTCCTACGAGCAGTACTTC,CASSLLGRRHSYEQYF
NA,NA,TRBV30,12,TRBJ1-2,TGTGCCTGGAGTGCGGTAACGACCGGCTACACCTTC,CAWSAVTTGYTF
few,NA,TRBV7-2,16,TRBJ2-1,TGTGCCAGCAGCCAGGGGGGCTACCTATGGGACAATGAGCAGTTCTTC,CASSQGGYLWDNEQFF
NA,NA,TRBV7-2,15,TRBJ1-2,TGTGCCAGCAGCTTATTTGGGGGGACTAACTATGGCTACACCTTC,CASSLFGGTNYGYTF
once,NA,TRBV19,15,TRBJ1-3,TGTGCCAGTAGTCCGACAGATTACTCTGGAAACACCATATATTTT,CASSPTDYSGNTIYF
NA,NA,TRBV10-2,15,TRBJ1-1,TGCGCCAGCAGTGATCGAGACCCCTGGCGAACTGAAGCTTTCTTT,CASSDRDPWRTEAFF
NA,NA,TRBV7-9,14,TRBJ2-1,TGTGCCAGCATCTTAGGAACTAACTACAATGAGCAGTTCTTC,CASILGTNYNEQFF
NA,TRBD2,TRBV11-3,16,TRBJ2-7,TGTGCCAGCAGCCCCGCGCGGGGGTCAACCGCAGGCGAGCAGTACTTC,CASSPARGSTAGEQYF
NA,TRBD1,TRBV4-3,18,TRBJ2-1,TGCGCCAGCAGCCATCAGATTCGGACAGGGTGGCACTACAATGAGCAGTTCTTC,CASSHQIRTGWHYNEQFF
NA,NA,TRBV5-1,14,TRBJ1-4,TGCGCCAGCAGCTTCGGCAGAGATAATGAAAAACTGTTTTTT,CASSFGRDNEKLFF
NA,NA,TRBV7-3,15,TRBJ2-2,TGTGCCAGCAGTCCCCCGGGTGCGAACACCGGGGAGCTGTTTTTT,CASSPPGANTGELFF
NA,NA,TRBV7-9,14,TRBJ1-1,TGTGCCAGCAGCTTAGCCGTGGGGAACACTGAAGCTTTCTTT,CASSLAVGNTEAFF
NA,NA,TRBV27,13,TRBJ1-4,TGTGCCAGCAGTTTAGGACGCAATGAAAAACTGTTTTTT,CASSLGRNEKLFF
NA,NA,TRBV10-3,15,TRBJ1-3,TGTGCCATCAGTATGGGTGGGGACGCTGGAAACACCATATATTTT,CAISMGGDAGNTIYF
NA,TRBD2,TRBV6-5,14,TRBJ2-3,TGTGCCAGCAGTACATCTGGCGGGAGGAATACGCAGTATTTT,CASSTSGGRNTQYF
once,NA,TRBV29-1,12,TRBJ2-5,TGCAGCGTTGAGAGCTCCGGGGAGACCCAGTACTTC,CSVESSGETQYF
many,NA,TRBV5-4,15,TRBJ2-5,TGTGCCAGCAGCTTACCGGGGGCTGGTCAAGAGACCCAGTACTTC,CASSLPGAGQETQYF
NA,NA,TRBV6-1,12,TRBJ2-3,TGTGCCAGCAGTGAAGGAGGGTTCGGGCAGTATTTT,CASSEGGFGQYF
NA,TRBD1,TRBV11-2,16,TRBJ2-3,TGTGCCAGCAGCCCCAGTAGGGGGCGCAGCACAGATACGCAGTATTTT,CASSPSRGRSTDTQYF
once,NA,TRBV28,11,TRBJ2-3,TGTGCCAGCAGTTCGACCTCTACGCAGTATTTT,CASSSTSTQYF
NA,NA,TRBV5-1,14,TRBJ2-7,TGCGCCAGCAGCTTGGTAGGGGCTGGGGACGAGCAGTACTTC,CASSLVGAGDEQYF